The 8 T cell receptor beta chains listed next were all sequenced from one sample in a study of CD8 T cells in Susac syndrome. An input of about 0.45 to 1 ug of RNA was subjected to reverse transcription using random hexamers. TCRdb independently ran MiXCR on the immunoSEQ multiplex PCR reads; one entry per CDR3 protein. Altogether some 150,000 distinct CDR3 sequences are present, approximately 94% being singletons, with the ten largest covering more than 0.065%. Sequenced sample: CD4+ T cells from PBMCs. Receptor source: a human donor in good health.

The chain combines TRBV5-4 with TRBJ1-1; D remains unclear. Trimming removed 0 bases from V and 5 bases from J, with 11 bases in between. Germline lookup yields CDR1 SGHNT and CDR2 YYREEE (reference sequence). The CDR3 is made up of 14 amino acids. CDR3 residues: CASSLGIDQTEAFF. CDR3 nucleotides: TGTGCCAGCAGCTTGGGAATAGATCAAACTGAAGCTTTCTTT.

The rearrangement joins TRBV5-1 to TRBJ1-5; 9 bases line up with TRBD1. From germline, CDR1 is SGHRS and CDR2 YFSETQ. V shed 0 bases and J 7 bases; nucleotides not matched to a gene: 5. This CDR3 region has 15 residues. The CDR3 region is CASSLGTGVGQPQHF. The CDR3 bases are TGCGCCAGCAGCTTGGGGACAGGGGTTGGGCAGCCCCAGCATTTT. Variable domain in full (rest from reference TRBV5-1 and TRBJ1-5): KAGVTQTPRYLIKTRGQQVTLSCSPISGHRSVSWYQQTPGQGLQFLFEYFSETQRNKGNFPGRFSGRQFSNSRSEMNVSTLELGDSALYLCASSLGTGVGQPQHFGDGTRLSIL.

The CDR3 protein is CATSRNRGYEQYF. The CDR3 nucleotides read TGTGCCACCAGCAGAAACAGGGGCTACGAGCAGTACTTC. The gene calls are TRBV15 and TRBJ2-7, with TRBD1 matching 7 bases. CDR1 and CDR2 (germline): LNHNV, YYDKDF (reference sequence). The CDR3 loop spans 13 amino acids. The V and J ends lost 2 bases and 3 bases, in that order; junction bases with no gene match: 1.

The rearrangement links TRBV7-9 to TRBJ1-2, with 8 positions matching TRBD1. The trim removed 5 bases at V and 4 bases at J, leaving 6 bases unmatched. The CDR3 runs to 14 residues. Germline-derived CDR1 and CDR2 are SEHNR and FQNEAQ (reference sequence). The CDR3 sequence: CASSLTQGAYGYTF. As DNA, the CDR3 is TGTGCCAGCAGCCTCACCCAGGGGGCCTATGGCTACACCTTC.

This chain links TRBV7-8 with TRBJ1-3, with D perhaps matching TRBD1 (5 bases). The V and J ends lost 4 bases and 0 bases respectively, with 10 bases between them. The CDR3 covers 15 residues. Germline CDR1 is SGHVS and CDR2 is FQNEAQ. CDR3 in DNA: TGTGCCAGCAGCTCCTCAGACAGCTCTGGAAACACCATATATTTT. Translating it yields CASSSSDSSGNTIYF.

J is TRBJ1-5 and V is TRBV19, with D possibly being TRBD1 (6 bases). The CDR3 loop spans 17 amino acids. The germline gives CDR1 LNHDA, CDR2 SQIVND (reference sequence). Between the trimmed V and J ends, which lost 7 bases and 0 bases, there was a span of 19 bases. The CDR3: CASTGFHSRGSNQPQHF. The CDR3 DNA is TGTGCCAGTACCGGATTCCATTCCAGGGGTAGCAATCAGCCCCAGCATTTT.

The V gene is TRBV28, the J gene TRBJ1-1; the match to TRBD1 covers 8 bases. V was pared by 5 bases and J by 4 bases, with 12 bases of the junction left unmatched. The CDR3 has 16 amino acids. The V gene's germline CDR1 is MDHEN and CDR2 SYDVKM. CDR3 coding DNA: TGTGCCAGCAGTAGAGGACAGGGCACCGCTGGCACTGAAGCTTTCTTT. Encoded protein: CASSRGQGTAGTEAFF. Supplemented by reference TRBV28 and TRBJ1-1, the full variable domain reads DVKVTQSSRYLVKRTGEKVFLECVQDMDHENMFWYRQDPGLGLRLIYFSYDVKMKEKGDIPEGYSVSREKKERFSLILESASTNQTSMYLCASSRGQGTAGTEAFFGQGTRLTVV.

The chain combines TRBV28 with TRBJ2-7; 12 nucleotides line up with TRBD2. The CDR3 covers 14 residues. Per the germline V gene, CDR1 is MDHEN and CDR2 is SYDVKM. V was clipped by 5 bases and J by 6 bases; unmatched bases: 5. The CDR3 sequence is CASSPPGLAGEQYF. CDR3 sequence (DNA): TGTGCCAGCAGTCCACCGGGACTAGCGGGCGAGCAGTACTTC.